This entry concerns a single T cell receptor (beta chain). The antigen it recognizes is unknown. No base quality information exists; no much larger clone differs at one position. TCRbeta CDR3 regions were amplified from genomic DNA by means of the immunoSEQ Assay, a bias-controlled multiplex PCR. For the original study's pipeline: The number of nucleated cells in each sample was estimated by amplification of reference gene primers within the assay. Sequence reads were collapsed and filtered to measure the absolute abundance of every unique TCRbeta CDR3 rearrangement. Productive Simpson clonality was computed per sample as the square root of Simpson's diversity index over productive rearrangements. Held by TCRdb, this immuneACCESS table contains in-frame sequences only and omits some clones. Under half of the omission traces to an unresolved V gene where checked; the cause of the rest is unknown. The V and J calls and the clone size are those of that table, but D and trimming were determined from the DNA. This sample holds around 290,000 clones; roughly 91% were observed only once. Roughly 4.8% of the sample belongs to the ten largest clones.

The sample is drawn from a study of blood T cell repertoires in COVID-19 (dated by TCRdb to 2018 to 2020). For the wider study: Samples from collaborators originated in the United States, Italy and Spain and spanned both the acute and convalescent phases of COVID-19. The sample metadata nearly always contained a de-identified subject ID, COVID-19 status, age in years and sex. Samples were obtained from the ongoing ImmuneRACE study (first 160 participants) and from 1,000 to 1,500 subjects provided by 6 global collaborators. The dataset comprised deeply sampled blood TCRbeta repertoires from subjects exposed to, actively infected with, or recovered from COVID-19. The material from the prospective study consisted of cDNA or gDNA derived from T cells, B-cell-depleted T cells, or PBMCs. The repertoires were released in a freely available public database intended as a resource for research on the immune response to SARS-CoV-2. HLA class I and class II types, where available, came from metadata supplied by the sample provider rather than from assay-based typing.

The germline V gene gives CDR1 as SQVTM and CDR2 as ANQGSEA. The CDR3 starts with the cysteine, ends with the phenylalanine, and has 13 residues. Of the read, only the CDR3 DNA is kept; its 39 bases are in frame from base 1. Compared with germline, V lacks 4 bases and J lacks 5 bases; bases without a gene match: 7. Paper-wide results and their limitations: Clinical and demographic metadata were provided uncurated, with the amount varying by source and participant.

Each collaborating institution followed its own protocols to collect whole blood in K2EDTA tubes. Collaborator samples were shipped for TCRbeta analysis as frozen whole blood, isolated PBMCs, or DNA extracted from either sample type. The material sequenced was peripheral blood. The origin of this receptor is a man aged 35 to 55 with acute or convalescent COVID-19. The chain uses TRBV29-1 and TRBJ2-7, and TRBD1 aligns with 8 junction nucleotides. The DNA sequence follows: TGCAGCGTTGTTTTCCAGGGGGCAAACGAGCAGTACTTC. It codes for CSVVFQGANEQYF.